The sequence of this TCR beta chain was determined in a study of beta chain features in type 1 diabetes. With regard to this clone: Its antigen is not known.

General study results and limits: In all four CD4+ subsets, TCRB CDR3 length was significantly, moderately reduced in type 1 diabetes.

Expressed TCRB transcripts got sequenced, as all isolated RNA was reverse transcribed. Method: immunoSEQ multiplex PCR; TCRdb's copy keeps in-frame clones and lacks some. The repertoire holds approximately 260,000 clones, with roughly 24% as singletons. This receptor was obtained from a woman younger than 45 with type 1 diabetes. The sequencing input was naive CD4+ T cells from blood.

The CDR3 spells CASSSSGTAYNEQFF. Written as DNA, the CDR3 is TGTGCCAGCAGCTCCAGCGGGACGGCCTACAATGAGCAGTTCTTC. The rearrangement joins TRBV7-3 to TRBJ2-1; 7 bases line up with TRBD2. J was trimmed by 2 bases and V by 4 bases; bases with no gene match: 5. Per germline, CDR1 SGHTA and CDR2 FQGTGA. This CDR3 has 15 amino acids.